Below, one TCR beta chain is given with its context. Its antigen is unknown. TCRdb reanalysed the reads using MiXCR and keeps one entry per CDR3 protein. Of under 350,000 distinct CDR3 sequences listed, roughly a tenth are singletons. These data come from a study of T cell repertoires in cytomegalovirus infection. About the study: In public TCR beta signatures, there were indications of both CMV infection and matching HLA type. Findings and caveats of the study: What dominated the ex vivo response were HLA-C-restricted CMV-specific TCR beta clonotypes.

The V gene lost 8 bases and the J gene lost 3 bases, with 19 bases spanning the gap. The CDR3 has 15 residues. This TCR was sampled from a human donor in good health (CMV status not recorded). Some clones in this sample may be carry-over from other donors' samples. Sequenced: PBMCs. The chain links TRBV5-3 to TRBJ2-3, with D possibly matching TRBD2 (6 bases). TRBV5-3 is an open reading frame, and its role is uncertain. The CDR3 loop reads CASSTTRRGTDTQYF. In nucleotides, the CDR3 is TGTGCCAGCAGCACGACAAGGAGGGGTACAGATACGCAGTATTTT.